The 19 T cell receptor beta chains presented below share a single source sample, sequenced in a study of T cells in Graves' hyperthyroidism and ophthalmopathy. From RNA transcripts, TCR beta CDR3 regions were amplified. HTBI primers were the set used in a first-round RT-PCR of the TCR CDR3. Each CDR3 protein gets one entry after TCRdb re-called the multiplex PCR reads with MiXCR. The repertoire holds hundreds of thousands of distinct CDR3 sequences, with less than 15% as singletons. Sequencing was done on a sample of blood. These receptors all come from a woman aged 18-29 years with Graves' hyperthyroidism.

A word on this clonotype: Its ends do not fully match the called genes, so a read error is possible. V is TRBV18 and J is TRBJ2-1, with D perhaps assigned TRBD1 or TRBD2 (5 bases each). Germline-derived CDR1 and CDR2 are KGHSH and LQKENI. CDR3 length equals 13 residues. The chain's CDR3 is CTSSPGLANEQFF. The CDR3 nucleotides are TGTACCAGCTCACCGGGGCTGGCCAATGAGCAGTTCTTC.

The rearrangement uses TRBV29-1 and TRBJ2-1; D is unresolved. There are 11 residues in the CDR3. Deletions cut 7 bases from V and 9 bases from J, with 13 bases between. Germline lookup yields CDR1 SQVTM and CDR2 ANQGSEA. The CDR3 sequence: CSERRTGEQFF. The CDR3 DNA sequence: TGCAGCGAACGAAGAACCGGTGAGCAGTTCTTC.

This clonotype was seen at least ten times. The CDR3 here is CASSSLARGLVGHSEQYF. CDR3 sequence (DNA): TGTGCCAGCAGCTCCCTTGCCCGGGGGCTGGTTGGACACAGCGAGCAGTACTTC. This chain links TRBV12-3 or TRBV12-4 with TRBJ2-7; possibly TRBD1 or TRBD2 for D (6 bases each). V was pared by 6 bases and J by 6 bases, with 30 bases between. CDR3 length equals 18 residues.

The table lists this clonotype with many counts. The rearrangement links TRBV30 to TRBJ2-3; 10 nucleotides match TRBD2. Losses at the gene ends were 2 bases for V and 2 bases for J; bases not matched to a gene: 4. CDR1 is GTSNPN and CDR2 is SVGIG in the germline V gene (reference sequence). This CDR3 contains 15 residues. Here the CDR3 DNA reads TGTGCCTGGAGTCATCTAGCGGGGGACACAGATACGCAGTATTTT. Its protein is CAWSHLAGDTDTQYF.

Many counts were recorded for this clonotype. The gene calls are TRBV7-9 and TRBJ2-1, with TRBD2 matching 14 bases. The CDR3 totals 15 residues. Germline loops: CDR1 SEHNR, CDR2 FQNEAQ (reference sequence). The CDR3 protein is CAPPPGTSGSREQFF. CDR3 in DNA: TGTGCGCCCCCACCCGGGACTAGCGGGAGTCGTGAGCAGTTCTTC. Based on the CDR3 plus reference TRBV7-9 and TRBJ2-1, the full variable domain is DTGVSQNPRHKITKRGQNVTFRCDPISEHNRLYWYRQTLGQGPEFLTYFQNEAQLEKSRLLSDRFSAERPKGSFSTLEIQRTEQGDSAMYLCAPPPGTSGSREQFFGPGTRLTVL.

In its sample, this clonotype was seen many times. The V gene is TRBV7-8, the J gene TRBJ2-3, with TRBD2 identical over 8 bases. CDR3 length: 17 amino acids. Germline CDR1 is SGHVS and CDR2 is FQNEAQ. Trimming at V came to 2 bases and at J to 5 bases, leaving 12 bases not matched to a gene. The CDR3 DNA reads TGTGCCAGCAGCTTATATCTCGGGAGGGCCGACGGAGATACGCAGTATTTT. This encodes CASSLYLGRADGDTQYF.

Note on this clonotype: At one end, the junction sequence differs from germline, possibly due to a read error. The CDR3 region has the DNA TGTGTCACCAGCAGAACGCCGGCTAGCAATCAGCCCCAGCATTTT. This encodes CVTSRTPASNQPQHF. V usage is TRBV15 and J usage is TRBJ1-5, with no clear D. The CDR3 totals 15 residues. Germline-derived CDR1 and CDR2 are LNHNV and YYDKDF (reference sequence).

V gene TRBV4-1 combines with J gene TRBJ1-1, with a weak D call TRBD1 (6 bases). Germline CDR1 reads MGHRA; CDR2 reads YSYEKL. Deletions cut 2 bases from V and 7 bases from J, with 11 bases between. CDR3 length equals 13 residues. Here the CDR3 reads CASSQTGNIEAFF. CDR3 coding DNA: TGCGCCAGCAGCCAAACAGGGAATATTGAAGCTTTCTTT.

The J gene is TRBJ2-5, the V gene TRBV24-1; tentatively, D is TRBD2 (7 bases). There are 14 residues in the CDR3. Germline V gene sequence: CDR1 KGHDR, CDR2 SFDVKD. V lost 3 bases and J lost 5, with 12 bases in between. The DNA for the CDR3 is TGTGCCACCAGTGATAGTGGGGGGGCTGAGACCCAGTACTTC. Translation gives CATSDSGGAETQYF.

This clonotype was observed many times. The chain carries TRBV7-2 and TRBJ2-7; 7 bases line up with TRBD1. Germline CDR1 and CDR2: SGHTA and FQGNSA. The CDR3 spans 16 residues. V trimming: 0 bases; J trimming: 3 bases; junction bases outside the gene matches: 8. CDR3 protein: CASSLAVGRGYYEQYF. In DNA, the CDR3 is TGTGCCAGCAGCTTAGCGGTAGGCAGGGGGTACTACGAGCAGTACTTC.

This clonotype was counted only a few times. The chain recombines TRBV14 with TRBJ1-2; 7 positions agree with TRBD1. Trimming at V came to 2 bases and at J to 5 bases, leaving 2 bases not matched to a gene. Germline CDR1 and CDR2: SGHDN and FVKESK. This CDR3 comprises 13 residues. The CDR3 loop is CASSQYRGYGYTF. The CDR3, as DNA: TGTGCCAGCAGCCAATACAGGGGTTATGGCTACACCTTC.

V and J are TRBV14 and TRBJ2-2, with D unresolved. CDR3 length: 16 amino acids. The germline V and J ends were trimmed by 4 bases and 3 bases, with 15 bases remaining between them. Germline values: CDR1 SGHDN, CDR2 FVKESK. CDR3: CASSPPAGLDTGELFF. DNA of the CDR3: TGTGCCAGCAGCCCGCCTGCCGGTCTGGACACCGGGGAGCTGTTTTTT.

The genes are TRBV7-9 and TRBJ2-1; D unclear. Germline V gives CDR1 SEHNR, CDR2 FQNEAQ (reference sequence). The V end lost 1 base, the J end lost 5 bases, and 9 bases lay between the germline ends. The length of the CDR3 is 14 residues. CDR3 nucleotides: TGTGCCAGCAGCTTAGGTCAGTTCGACAATGAGCAGTTCTTC. Residues: CASSLGQFDNEQFF.

This clonotype occurred many times. The CDR3 region is CATSPQGASQPQHF. The CDR3 coding sequence is TGTGCCACCAGTCCACAGGGGGCAAGTCAGCCCCAGCATTTT. The rearrangement links TRBV24-1 to TRBJ1-5; 9 bases match TRBD1. This CDR3 has 14 residues. Per the germline V gene, CDR1 is KGHDR and CDR2 is SFDVKD. V shed 6 bases and J 6 bases; nucleotides not matched to a gene: 5.

This clonotype showed up many times. The CDR3 bases are TGTGCCAGCAGTCCGCCCCCGCAGGGAGGTGCGCAGTTCTTC. Protein product: CASSPPPQGGAQFF. V usage is TRBV28 and J usage is TRBJ2-1; D possibly corresponds to TRBD2 (6 bases). V was cut by 5 bases and J by 12 bases, with 20 bases left in between. Germline values: CDR1 MDHEN, CDR2 SYDVKM. The CDR3 runs 14 residues.

This sequence joins TRBV7-9 and TRBJ1-2; D uncertain. V lost 1 base and J 4 bases, leaving 10 bases between the germline ends. The germline V gene has CDR1 SEHNR and CDR2 FQNEAQ (reference sequence). The CDR3 loop spans 14 amino acids. CDR3 loop: CASSLGPGGYGYTF. Written as DNA, the CDR3 is TGTGCCAGCAGCTTAGGCCCCGGCGGCTATGGCTACACCTTC.

This chain connects TRBV24-1 to TRBJ2-3; a possible D gene is TRBD2 (6 bases). The germline V and J ends were trimmed by 6 bases and 4 bases, with 13 bases remaining between them. The CDR3 has 14 amino acids. Germline CDR1 and CDR2: KGHDR and SFDVKD. CDR3 region: CATSPGLTADTQYF. The CDR3, as DNA: TGTGCCACCAGTCCGGGACTCACGGCAGATACGCAGTATTTT.

Ten or more counts support this clonotype. The chain joins TRBV7-9 to TRBJ2-7; the match to TRBD2 covers 8 bases. Germline CDR1 SEHNR, CDR2 FQNEAQ (reference sequence). The CDR3 is made up of 15 amino acids. The ends lost 3 bases at V and 6 bases at J; junction bases unmatched: 10. CDR3 loop: CASSFLAGRGGEQYF. CDR3 nucleotides: TGTGCCAGCAGCTTCTTAGCGGGACGGGGTGGCGAGCAGTACTTC. Based on the CDR3 plus reference TRBV7-9 and TRBJ2-7, the full variable domain is DTGVSQNPRHKITKRGQNVTFRCDPISEHNRLYWYRQTLGQGPEFLTYFQNEAQLEKSRLLSDRFSAERPKGSFSTLEIQRTEQGDSAMYLCASSFLAGRGGEQYFGPGTRLTVT.

CDR3 nucleotides: TGTGCCAGCAGCCCTCACGGGGGGAATGAGCAGTTCTTC. Translated: CASSPHGGNEQFF. V gene TRBV12-3 or TRBV12-4 combines with J gene TRBJ2-1; the match to TRBD2 covers 7 bases. Unmatched junction bases numbered 6, after V lost 6 bases and J lost 7 bases. The CDR3 has 13 residues.